What follows are 25 T cell receptor beta chains derived from one specimen sequenced in a study of cytomegalovirus exposure and HLA in healthy donors. The primer mix had 60 Vbeta and 13 Jbeta primers. Here immunoSEQ multiplex PCR was the method, and the copy in TCRdb shows in-frame clones only, minus some. The repertoire holds roughly 190,000 clones, with roughly 10% as singletons. What was sequenced was PBMCs. Every receptor here comes from a woman aged 30 to 39 in good health and CMV-seropositive.

The gene calls are TRBV9 and TRBJ2-1; 13 bases fit TRBD2. This CDR3 has 18 residues. CDR1 and CDR2 from the germline V gene are SGDLS and YYNGEE. V dropped 1 base and J dropped 1; count of bases not matched to a gene: 5. The CDR3: CASSVRGLAGVSYNEQFF. The CDR3 nucleotides are TGTGCCAGCAGCGTACGAGGACTAGCGGGAGTATCCTACAATGAGCAGTTCTTC.

The J gene is TRBJ2-3, the V gene TRBV7-9; maybe TRBD2 (7 bases). Germline V gene sequence: CDR1 SEHNR, CDR2 FQNEAQ (reference sequence). The CDR3 is 16 amino acids. Trimming took off 1 base at V and 4 bases at J, with 15 bases between the two ends. The CDR3 here is CASSLDMGGRPDTQYF. The CDR3 bases are TGTGCCAGCAGCTTAGATATGGGGGGGCGCCCAGATACGCAGTATTTT.

This rearrangement joins TRBV5-4 to TRBJ2-5, with 8 bases fitting TRBD2. CDR3 length: 15 residues. J was trimmed by 3 bases and V by 4 bases; bases with no gene match: 8. CDR1 is SGHNT, CDR2 YYREEE, per germline (reference sequence). The CDR3 bases are TGTGCCAGCAGCCCCGGGGGTAGCGGGAAAGAGACCCAGTACTTC. Encoded protein: CASSPGGSGKETQYF.

The chain uses TRBV5-5 and TRBJ2-7; 9 bases fit TRBD2. The germline CDR1 and CDR2 sequences are SGHKS and YYEKEE (reference sequence). The CDR3 extends over 15 amino acids. V lost 1 base, J lost 2 bases, and 4 bases stayed unmatched. CDR3 nucleotide sequence: TGTGCCAGCAGCTTGTTAGCGGGAGACACCTACGAGCAGTACTTC. As protein: CASSLLAGDTYEQYF.

This clone was seen only a few times. This chain joins TRBV12-5 and TRBJ2-2; weak D call: TRBD1 (6 bases). Germline V gene lookup returns CDR1 LGHNT and CDR2 FRNRAP. This CDR3 has 15 amino acids. Between the trimmed V and J ends, which lost 5 bases and 1 base, there was a span of 11 bases. The CDR3, as DNA: TGTGCTAGTGGTCCCCAGGGGCTGAACACCGGGGAGCTGTTTTTT. Translating it yields CASGPQGLNTGELFF.

In its sample, this clone was seen a few times. The DNA for the CDR3 is TGTGCCAGCAGGAAGACAGACAACACTGAAGCTTTCTTT. This translates into CASRKTDNTEAFF. This chain links TRBV9 with TRBJ1-1; tentatively, D is TRBD1 (5 bases). Germline CDR1 reads SGDLS; CDR2 reads YYNGEE. V was trimmed by 5 bases and J by 2 bases, leaving 10 bases between them. The CDR3 totals 13 residues.

This clone was recorded a few times. The V call is TRBV5-4, the J call TRBJ2-3, with D possibly being TRBD1 (5 bases). Germline V gene lookup returns CDR1 SGHNT and CDR2 YYREEE (reference sequence). This CDR3 contains 14 residues. V was shortened by 1 base and J by 1 base, with 7 bases between the two germline ends. DNA for the CDR3: TGTGCCAGCAGCTTGAGGGGCGGCACAGATACGCAGTATTTT. It yields the protein CASSLRGGTDTQYF.

V usage is TRBV28 and J usage is TRBJ2-6; no clear D gene. CDR1 is MDHEN and CDR2 is SYDVKM in the germline V gene. Trimming removed 4 bases at V and 1 base at J, with 8 bases between. This CDR3 spans 15 amino acids. The CDR3 coding sequence is TGTGCCAGCAGTTCCCACGGGTCTGGGGCCAACGTCCTGACTTTC. Residues: CASSSHGSGANVLTF.

This clone was counted only a few times. The chain joins TRBV5-1 to TRBJ2-7; possible D gene TRBD2, 6 bases. CDR1 is SGHRS, CDR2 YFSETQ, per germline. V lost 5 bases and J lost 3, with 18 bases in between. The CDR3 is made up of 15 amino acids. The CDR3 spells CASRNMRDSIYEQYF. CDR3 in DNA: TGCGCCAGCAGAAATATGCGGGACTCGATCTACGAGCAGTACTTC.

This clone was seen a handful of times. V gene TRBV30 combines with J gene TRBJ2-5; D possibly corresponds to TRBD2 (6 bases). The end of the DNA fits TRBJ2-7 better, so the J call may be wrong. Germline CDR1 reads GTSNPN; CDR2 reads SVGIG (reference sequence). The CDR3 is made up of 14 amino acids. CDR3 in amino acids: CAWTHGGLSYEQYF. CDR3 in DNA: TGTGCCTGGACCCACGGGGGACTCTCCTACGAGCAGTACTTC.

The chain combines TRBV19 with TRBJ1-2, with D unresolved. Trimming removed 7 bases at V and 3 bases at J, with 21 bases between. Germline lookup yields CDR1 LNHDA and CDR2 SQIVND (reference sequence). The CDR3 loop spans 16 amino acids. CDR3: CASTPSSGVTYYGYTF. Written as DNA, the CDR3 is TGTGCCAGTACCCCCAGTAGCGGGGTAACTTACTATGGCTACACCTTC.

This chain joins TRBV2 and TRBJ2-7; D is perhaps TRBD2 (5 bases). The V gene's germline CDR1 is SNHLY and CDR2 FYNNEI. The CDR3 has 11 residues. The V and J ends lost 7 bases and 3 bases respectively, with 7 bases between them. The CDR3 DNA sequence: TGTGCCAGCACGAGGGTCTACGAGCAGTACTTC. It translates to CASTRVYEQYF.

The chain combines TRBV11-2 with TRBJ2-7; D possibly corresponds to TRBD2 (5 bases). Trimming removed 6 bases from V and 2 bases from J, with 14 bases in between. This CDR3 comprises 14 residues. From germline, CDR1 is SGHAT and CDR2 FQNNGV. CDR3 in DNA: TGTGCCAGCAGGCCGATCGGAGGTGCCTACGAGCAGTACTTC. Its protein is CASRPIGGAYEQYF. The variable domain in full, completed from reference TRBV11-2 and TRBJ2-7, reads EAGVAQSPRYKIIEKRQSVAFWCNPISGHATLYWYQQILGQGPKLLIQFQNNGVVDDSQLPKDRFSAERLKGVDSTLKIQPAKLEDSAVYLCASRPIGGAYEQYFGPGTRLTVT.

J is TRBJ1-2 and V is TRBV19; the D is unclear. Trimming removed 2 bases at V and 8 bases at J, with 18 bases between. Germline lookup yields CDR1 LNHDA and CDR2 SQIVND (reference sequence). The length of the CDR3 is 15 residues. CDR3 amino acids: CASSISAGRYVGYTF. CDR3 in DNA: TGTGCCAGTAGTATATCCGCAGGCCGTTATGTGGGCTACACCTTC.

As to this clone: Because it lacks the conserved phenylalanine or tryptophan at the end, this CDR3 is likely a read error. The J gene is TRBJ2-3, the V gene TRBV20-1; unclear D gene. CDR3 length: 11 amino acids. Germline lookup yields CDR1 DFQATT and CDR2 SNEGSKA (reference sequence). Between the trimmed V and J ends, which lost 6 bases and 3 bases, there was a span of 7 bases. DNA for the CDR3: TGCAGTGCAATCCTTACAGATACGCAGTATTCT. As protein: CSAILTDTQYS.

CDR3 bases: TGTGCCAGCAGCCGACAGGGGGTCAATCAGCCCCAGCATTTT. Amino acids: CASSRQGVNQPQHF. V gene TRBV5-4 combines with J gene TRBJ1-5, with 9 bases identical to TRBD1. Trimming at V came to 4 bases and at J to 3 bases, leaving 2 bases not matched to a gene. The CDR3 is 14 residues long. Germline CDR1 SGHNT, CDR2 YYREEE (reference sequence). The full variable domain, in which reference TRBV5-4 and TRBJ1-5 provide the parts outside the CDR3, is ETGVTQSPTHLIKTRGQQVTLRCSSQSGHNTVSWYQQALGQGPQFIFQYYREEENGRGNFPPRFSGLQFPNYSSELNVNALELDDSALYLCASSRQGVNQPQHFGDGTRLSIL.

The gene calls are TRBV14 and TRBJ2-1; TRBD2 matches at 13 bases. The V and J ends lost 4 bases and 0 bases, in that order; junction bases with no gene match: 0. Germline CDR1 reads SGHDN; CDR2 reads FVKESK. The CDR3 is 16 residues long. The CDR3 coding sequence is TGTGCCAGCAGCCGGACTAGCGGGGGCTCCTACAATGAGCAGTTCTTC. This codes for CASSRTSGGSYNEQFF.

This clone was seen a handful of times. One end of the junction does not line up with germline, which may come from a read error. The CDR3: CASSHLLRQGAKHF. The CDR3 coding sequence is TGCGCCAGCAGCCACCTTCTTCGACAGGGTGCTAAGCACTTC. The chain carries TRBV4-1 and TRBJ2-4, with 7 bases identical to TRBD1. CDR1 is MGHRA, CDR2 YSYEKL, per germline. The length of the CDR3 is 14 residues.

In this sample, this clone turned up a few times. The chain is built from TRBV15 and TRBJ2-7, with TRBD2 matching over 7 bases. Germline-derived CDR1 and CDR2 are LNHNV and YYDKDF (reference sequence). V was pared by 6 bases and J by 7 bases, with 9 bases of the junction left unmatched. This CDR3 is 13 amino acids long. The CDR3 reads CATRERLAGEQYF. CDR3 bases: TGTGCCACCAGAGAAAGACTAGCTGGTGAGCAGTACTTC.

The chain recombines TRBV19 with TRBJ1-1; D perhaps matches TRBD1 (6 bases). The germline V gene encodes CDR1 LNHDA and CDR2 SQIVND (reference sequence). This CDR3 has 14 residues. Trimming shortened V by 7 bases and J by 2 bases, and 14 bases separated the two germline ends. CDR3 sequence reads: CASNYRGGNTEAFF. Written as DNA, the CDR3 is TGTGCCAGTAATTATCGGGGGGGCAACACTGAAGCTTTCTTT. Supplemented by reference TRBV19 and TRBJ1-1, the full variable domain reads DGGITQSPKYLFRKEGQNVTLSCEQNLNHDAMYWYRQDPGQGLRLIYYSQIVNDFQKGDIAEGYSVSREKKESFPLTVTSAQKNPTAFYLCASNYRGGNTEAFFGQGTRLTVV.

V and J are TRBV2 and TRBJ2-7; D possibly corresponds to TRBD2 (6 bases). CDR1 SNHLY and CDR2 FYNNEI come from the germline V gene. Trimming cost V 7 bases and J 2 bases, with 15 bases left between them. The CDR3 contains 14 residues. This CDR3 reads CASKSAGPPYEQYF. DNA for the CDR3: TGTGCCAGCAAGTCGGCGGGACCTCCCTACGAGCAGTACTTC.

This chain uses TRBV29-1 with TRBJ1-2; 9 bases align to TRBD1. CDR1 SQVTM and CDR2 ANQGSEA come from the germline V gene. V gave up 2 bases and J gave up 7 bases; unmatched junction bases: 14. The CDR3 covers 16 residues. The CDR3 nucleotides are TGCAGCGTTGAAAGTATTCGATACAGGGGGCTCCTTGGCTACACCTTC. The encoded protein is CSVESIRYRGLLGYTF.

In this sample, this clone turned up a few times. The DNA for the CDR3 is TGTGCCAGCAGTCTTACTAGCGGAAGATACAATGAGCAGTTCTTC. Translation: CASSLTSGRYNEQFF. V gene TRBV2 combines with J gene TRBJ2-1; 8 positions agree with TRBD2. Germline V gene data show CDR1 as SNHLY and CDR2 as FYNNEI. The CDR3 totals 15 residues. V lost 5 bases and J lost 4; bases outside the gene matches: 7.

V is TRBV4-1 and J is TRBJ1-2; TRBD1 agrees at 7 bases. The CDR3 consists of 14 residues. Germline CDR1 is MGHRA and CDR2 is YSYEKL. The V and J ends lost 2 bases and 4 bases, in that order; junction bases with no gene match: 4. CDR3 nucleotide sequence: TGCGCCAGCAGCCAAACAGGGGCTATCTATGGCTACACCTTC. Amino acids: CASSQTGAIYGYTF.

This clone was seen only a few times. The V call is TRBV5-1, the J call TRBJ2-7; TRBD1 matches 7 bases. V lost 0 bases, J lost 4 bases, and 4 bases stayed unmatched. This CDR3 is 14 amino acids long. Germline lookup yields CDR1 SGHRS and CDR2 YFSETQ. The CDR3: CASSLVSGGYEQYF. CDR3 sequence (DNA): TGCGCCAGCAGCTTGGTGTCAGGGGGTTACGAGCAGTACTTC.